The T cell receptor (beta chain) described here comes from a study of T cell changes during pregnancy in multiple sclerosis. Some clones are missing from TCRdb's copy, which holds only in-frame ones; the method was immunoSEQ multiplex PCR. The sample holds 25,000 to 30,000 clones, about 92% seen once. V was pared by 5 bases and J by 6 bases, with 16 bases of the junction left unmatched. CDR1 and CDR2 from the germline V gene are SNHLY and FYNNEI. This CDR3 comprises 18 residues. Sequenced material: CD8+ T cells from peripheral blood mononuclear cells, taken before pregnancy. This clonotype originated in a female donor with multiple sclerosis, enrolled in a pregnancy study. V is TRBV2 and J is TRBJ2-7; 13 bases map to TRBD2. CDR3 region: CASSTSGRAPPSLGEQYF. The CDR3 DNA reads TGTGCCAGCAGTACTAGCGGGAGGGCCCCACCGTCTCTTGGCGAGCAGTACTTC.